This T cell receptor (beta chain) was found in a study of blood T cell repertoires in COVID-19. The overall study: Sample material is recorded as cDNA or gDNA derived from T cells, B-cell-depleted T cells, or PBMCs.

Original processing notes: From reference gene primer amplification, estimates of nucleated cell counts were derived. Sequencing was performed with immunoSEQ multiplex PCR; in TCRdb, only in-frame clones are kept and a portion is missing. The DNA gave D and trimming, while V, J and clone size come from that table. Of about 300,000 clones in the sample, more than 80% were seen once. This sequence originates from a woman between 50 and 59 years old with COVID-19, enrolled during active disease. Material: peripheral blood.

DNA of the CDR3: TGTGCCAGCAGTGTCACTAGCGGGAGTGTAGATACGCAGTATTTT. It is translated as CASSVTSGSVDTQYF. This sequence joins TRBV6-4 and TRBJ2-3, with 11 bases lining up with TRBD2. The CDR3 has 15 residues. Per the germline V gene, CDR1 is MRHNA and CDR2 is SNTAGT. With 4 bases clipped from V and 5 bases from J, the junction kept 5 bases outside the gene matches.